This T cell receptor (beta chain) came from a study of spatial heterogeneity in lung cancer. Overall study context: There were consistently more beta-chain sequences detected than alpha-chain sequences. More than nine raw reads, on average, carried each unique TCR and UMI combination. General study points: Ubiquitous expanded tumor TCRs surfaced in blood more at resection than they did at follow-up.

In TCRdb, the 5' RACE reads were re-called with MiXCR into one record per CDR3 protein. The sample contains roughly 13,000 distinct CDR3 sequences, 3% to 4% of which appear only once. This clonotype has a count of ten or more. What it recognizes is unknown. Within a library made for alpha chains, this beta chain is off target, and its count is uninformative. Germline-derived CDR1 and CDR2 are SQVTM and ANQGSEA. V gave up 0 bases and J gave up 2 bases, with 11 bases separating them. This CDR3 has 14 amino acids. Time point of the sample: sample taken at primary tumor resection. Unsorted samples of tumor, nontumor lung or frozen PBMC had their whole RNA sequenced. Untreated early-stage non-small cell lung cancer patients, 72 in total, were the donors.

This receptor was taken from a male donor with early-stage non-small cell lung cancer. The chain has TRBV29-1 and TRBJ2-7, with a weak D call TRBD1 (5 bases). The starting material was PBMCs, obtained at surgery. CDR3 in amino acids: CSVEDRIGAYEQYF. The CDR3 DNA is TGCAGCGTTGAAGATCGGATAGGGGCCTACGAGCAGTACTTC.